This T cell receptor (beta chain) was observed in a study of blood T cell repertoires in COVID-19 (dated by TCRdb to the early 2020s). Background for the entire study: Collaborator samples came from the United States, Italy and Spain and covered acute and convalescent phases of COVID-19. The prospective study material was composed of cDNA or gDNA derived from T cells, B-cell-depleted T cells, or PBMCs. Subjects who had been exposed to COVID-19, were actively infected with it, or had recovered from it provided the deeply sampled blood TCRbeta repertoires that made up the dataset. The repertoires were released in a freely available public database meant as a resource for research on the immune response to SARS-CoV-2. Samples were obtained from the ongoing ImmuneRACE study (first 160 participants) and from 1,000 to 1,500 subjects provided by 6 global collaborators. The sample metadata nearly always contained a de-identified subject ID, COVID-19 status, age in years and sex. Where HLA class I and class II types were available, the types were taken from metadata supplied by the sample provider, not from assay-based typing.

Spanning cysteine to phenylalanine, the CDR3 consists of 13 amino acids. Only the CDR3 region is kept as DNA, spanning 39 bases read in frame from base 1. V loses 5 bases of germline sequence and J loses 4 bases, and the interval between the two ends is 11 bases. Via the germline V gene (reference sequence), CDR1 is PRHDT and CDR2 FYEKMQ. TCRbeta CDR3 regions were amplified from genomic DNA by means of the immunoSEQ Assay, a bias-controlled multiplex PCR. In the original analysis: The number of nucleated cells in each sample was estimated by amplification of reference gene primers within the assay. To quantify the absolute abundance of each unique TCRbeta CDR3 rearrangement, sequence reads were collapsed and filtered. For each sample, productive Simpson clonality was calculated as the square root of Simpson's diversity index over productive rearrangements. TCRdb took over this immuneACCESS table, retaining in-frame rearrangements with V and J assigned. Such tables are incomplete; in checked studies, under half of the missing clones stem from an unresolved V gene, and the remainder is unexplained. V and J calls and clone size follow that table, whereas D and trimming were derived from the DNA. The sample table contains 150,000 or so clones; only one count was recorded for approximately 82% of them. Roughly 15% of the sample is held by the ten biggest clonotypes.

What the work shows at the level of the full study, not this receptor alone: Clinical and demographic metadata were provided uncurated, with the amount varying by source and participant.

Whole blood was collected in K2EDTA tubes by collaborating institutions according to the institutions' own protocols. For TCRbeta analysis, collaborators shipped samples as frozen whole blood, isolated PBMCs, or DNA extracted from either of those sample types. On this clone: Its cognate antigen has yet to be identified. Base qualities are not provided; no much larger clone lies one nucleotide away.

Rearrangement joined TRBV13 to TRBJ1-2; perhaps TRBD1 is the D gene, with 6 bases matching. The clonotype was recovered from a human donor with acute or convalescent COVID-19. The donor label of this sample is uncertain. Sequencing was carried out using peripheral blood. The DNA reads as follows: TGTGCCAGCAGCCTCCAGGGGACCTATGGCTACACCTTC. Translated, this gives CASSLQGTYGYTF.